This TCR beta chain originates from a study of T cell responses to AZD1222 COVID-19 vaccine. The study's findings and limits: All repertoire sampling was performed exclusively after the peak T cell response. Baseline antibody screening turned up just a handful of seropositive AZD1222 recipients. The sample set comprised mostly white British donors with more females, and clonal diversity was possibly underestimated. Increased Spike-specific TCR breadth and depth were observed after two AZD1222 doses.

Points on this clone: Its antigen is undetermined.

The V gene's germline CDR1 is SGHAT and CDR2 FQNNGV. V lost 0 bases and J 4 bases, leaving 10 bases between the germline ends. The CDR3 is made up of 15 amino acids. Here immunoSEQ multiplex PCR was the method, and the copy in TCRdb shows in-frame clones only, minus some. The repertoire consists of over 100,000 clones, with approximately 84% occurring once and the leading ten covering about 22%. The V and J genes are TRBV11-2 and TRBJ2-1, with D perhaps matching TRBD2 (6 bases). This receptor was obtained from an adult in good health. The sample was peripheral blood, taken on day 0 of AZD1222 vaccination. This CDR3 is CASSLDGGPYNEQFF. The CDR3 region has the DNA TGTGCCAGCAGCTTAGACGGGGGTCCTTACAATGAGCAGTTCTTC.